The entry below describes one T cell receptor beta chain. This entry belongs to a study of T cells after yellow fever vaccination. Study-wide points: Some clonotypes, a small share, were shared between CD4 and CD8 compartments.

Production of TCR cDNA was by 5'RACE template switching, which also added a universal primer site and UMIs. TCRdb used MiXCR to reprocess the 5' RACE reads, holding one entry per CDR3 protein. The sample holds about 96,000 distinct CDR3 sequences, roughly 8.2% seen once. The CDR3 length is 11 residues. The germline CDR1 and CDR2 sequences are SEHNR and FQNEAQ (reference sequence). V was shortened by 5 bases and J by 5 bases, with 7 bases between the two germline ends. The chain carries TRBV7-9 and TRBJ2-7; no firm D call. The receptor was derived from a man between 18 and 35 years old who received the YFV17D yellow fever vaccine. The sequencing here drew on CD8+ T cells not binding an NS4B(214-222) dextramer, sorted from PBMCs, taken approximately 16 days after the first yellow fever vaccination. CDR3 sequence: CASSTLDEQYV. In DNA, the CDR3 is TGTGCCAGCAGCACGCTCGACGAGCAGTACGTC.